This T cell receptor beta chain derives from a study of blood T cell repertoires in COVID-19. Those who participated ranged in age from about 18 to 89 years and resided in roughly 26 US areas. The assay was immunoSEQ multiplex PCR, and TCRdb's table has in-frame clones only and misses some. The sample consists of approximately 300,000 clones, approximately 85% of them appearing once. This clone was observed a few times. The germline V gene encodes CDR1 ENHRY and CDR2 SYGVKD. The CDR3 contains 12 residues. Trimming shortened V by 4 bases and J by 7 bases, and 10 bases separated the two germline ends. The J gene is TRBJ1-1, the V gene TRBV10-3; TRBD1 might be the D (5 bases). The sequence derives from a woman aged 25 to 45 who had recovered from COVID-19. Source material: PBMCs or T cells enriched from blood (not recorded which). The CDR3 loop is CAISVVQGEAFF. For the CDR3, the DNA is TGTGCCATCAGTGTTGTTCAGGGTGAAGCTTTCTTT.